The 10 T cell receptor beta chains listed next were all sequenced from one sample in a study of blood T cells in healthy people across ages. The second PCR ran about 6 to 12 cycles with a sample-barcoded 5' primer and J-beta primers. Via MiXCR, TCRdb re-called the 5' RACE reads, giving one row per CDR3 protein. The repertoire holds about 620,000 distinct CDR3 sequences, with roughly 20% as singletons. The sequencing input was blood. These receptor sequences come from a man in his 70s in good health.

CDR3 residues: CASIGLAGGPYETQYF. The CDR3 region has the DNA TGCGCCAGCATCGGGCTAGCGGGAGGGCCTTACGAGACCCAGTACTTC. This chain connects TRBV5-1 to TRBJ2-5; the match to TRBD2 covers 12 bases. Trimming took 6 bases from V and 5 from J; bases not matched to a gene: 11. From germline, CDR1 is SGHRS and CDR2 YFSETQ. The CDR3 consists of 16 residues. The complete variable domain, with remaining parts taken from reference TRBV5-1 and TRBJ2-5, reads KAGVTQTPRYLIKTRGQQVTLSCSPISGHRSVSWYQQTPGQGLQFLFEYFSETQRNKGNFPGRFSGRQFSNSRSEMNVSTLELGDSALYLCASIGLAGGPYETQYFGPGTRLLVL.

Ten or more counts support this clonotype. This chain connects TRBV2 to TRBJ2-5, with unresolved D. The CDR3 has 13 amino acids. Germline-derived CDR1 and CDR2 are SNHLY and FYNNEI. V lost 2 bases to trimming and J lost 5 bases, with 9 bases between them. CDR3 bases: TGTGCCAGCAGTGAAAGTCCCCCGGAGACCCAGTACTTC. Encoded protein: CASSESPPETQYF.

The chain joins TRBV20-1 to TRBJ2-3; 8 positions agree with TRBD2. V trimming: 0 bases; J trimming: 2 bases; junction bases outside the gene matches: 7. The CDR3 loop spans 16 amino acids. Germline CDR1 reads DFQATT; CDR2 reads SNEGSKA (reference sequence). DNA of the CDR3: TGCAGTGCTAGAGATTTTTCGACTAGCGCCACAGATACGCAGTATTTT. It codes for CSARDFSTSATDTQYF.

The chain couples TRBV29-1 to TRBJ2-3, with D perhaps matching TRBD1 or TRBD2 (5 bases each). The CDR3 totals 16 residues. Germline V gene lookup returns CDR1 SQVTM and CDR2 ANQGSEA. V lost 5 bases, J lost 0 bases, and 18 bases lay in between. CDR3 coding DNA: TGCAGCGTTCCGACAGTCGAGGGTCAGAGCACAGATACGCAGTATTTT. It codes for CSVPTVEGQSTDTQYF.

The CDR3 sequence: CAISAASGRSTDTQYF. CDR3 bases: TGTGCCATCAGTGCGGCTAGCGGGAGGAGCACAGATACGCAGTATTTT. The chain is built from TRBV10-3 and TRBJ2-3, with 11 bases that match TRBD2. CDR1 is ENHRY and CDR2 is SYGVKD in the germline V gene. The CDR3 runs to 16 residues. The trim removed 4 bases at V and 0 bases at J, leaving 3 bases unmatched.

The CDR3 loop reads CASSEMPEQFF. The CDR3 coding sequence is TGTGCCAGCAGTGAAATGCCTGAGCAGTTCTTC. The chain combines TRBV2 with TRBJ2-5; D is undetermined. Matching the DNA end better, TRBJ2-1 makes the J call doubtful. The CDR3 is 11 amino acids. CDR1 is SNHLY, CDR2 FYNNEI, per germline.

The CDR3 DNA sequence: TGTGCCAGCAGCCAAGATTACTACCCACCCAAGTTCTTC. Its translation is CASSQDYYPPKFF. The chain uses TRBV14 and TRBJ2-1; D remains ambiguous. Trimming pared 0 bases from V and 14 bases from J, leaving 14 bases between. The CDR3 spans 13 residues. Germline CDR1 and CDR2: SGHDN and FVKESK.

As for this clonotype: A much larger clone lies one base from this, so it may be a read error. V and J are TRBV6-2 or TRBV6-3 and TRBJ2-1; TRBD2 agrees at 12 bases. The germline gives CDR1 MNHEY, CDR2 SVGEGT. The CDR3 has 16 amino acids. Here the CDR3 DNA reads TGTGCCGGCAGTTCCCAAGGACTAGCGGGATATCATGAGCAGTTCTTC. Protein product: CAGSSQGLAGYHEQFF.

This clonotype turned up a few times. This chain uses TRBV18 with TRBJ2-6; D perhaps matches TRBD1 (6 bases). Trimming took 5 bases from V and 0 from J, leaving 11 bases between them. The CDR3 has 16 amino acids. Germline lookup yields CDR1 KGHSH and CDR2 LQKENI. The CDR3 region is CASSSGQISGANVLTF. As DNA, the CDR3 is TGTGCCAGCTCATCGGGACAAATCTCTGGGGCCAACGTCCTGACTTTC.

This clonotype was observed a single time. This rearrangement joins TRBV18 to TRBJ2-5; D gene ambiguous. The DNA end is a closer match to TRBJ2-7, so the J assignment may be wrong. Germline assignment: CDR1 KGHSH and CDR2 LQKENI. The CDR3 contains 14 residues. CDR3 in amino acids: CASSQEMGAYEQYF. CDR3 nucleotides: TGTGCCAGCTCCCAGGAGATGGGCGCCTACGAGCAGTACTTC.